Below, 29 T cell receptor beta chains from the same sample are listed, as sequenced in a study of technical replicates of blood from several donors. Method: immunoSEQ multiplex PCR; TCRdb's copy keeps in-frame clones and lacks some. Among about 99,000 clones listed, 95% were seen once. The sample was T cells isolated from PBMCs. The receptors here all came from a human donor in good health.

This chain links TRBV28 with TRBJ1-2, with 8 bases aligning to TRBD1. Germline values: CDR1 MDHEN, CDR2 SYDVKM. This CDR3 has 14 residues. V was pared by 4 bases and J by 7 bases, with 8 bases of the junction left unmatched. The DNA for the CDR3 is TGTGCCAGCAGTTCGACAGGGGTGGGCGGTGGCTACACCTTC. It is translated as CASSSTGVGGGYTF.

A word on this clone: This sample also contains other DNA sequences that code for the same CDR3. The CDR3 region is CASSLGTANTGELFF. Written as DNA, the CDR3 is TGCGCCAGCAGCTTGGGGACAGCGAACACCGGGGAGCTGTTTTTT. The V call is TRBV5-1, the J call TRBJ2-2; possibly TRBD1 for D (6 bases). The CDR3 runs to 15 residues. CDR1 and CDR2 from the germline V gene are SGHRS and YFSETQ. V was pared by 0 bases and J by 0 bases, with 6 bases between.

The J gene is TRBJ2-3, the V gene TRBV6-5; the D is unclear. Germline V CDR1 and CDR2: MNHEY, SVGAGI. The CDR3 consists of 13 residues. Trimming stripped 0 bases from V and 2 bases from J, with 3 bases between. CDR3 loop: CASSYSFTDTQYF. DNA of the CDR3: TGTGCCAGCAGTTACTCCTTCACAGATACGCAGTATTTT.

The rearrangement joins TRBV13 to TRBJ2-5; tentative D call: TRBD2 (6 bases). This CDR3 has 13 amino acids. V dropped 1 base and J dropped 5 bases, with 8 bases sitting between them. Germline loops: CDR1 PRHDT, CDR2 FYEKMQ (reference sequence). In DNA form, the CDR3 reads TGTGCCAGCAGCTTAGCTGGGGGGGAGACCCAGTACTTC. It yields the protein CASSLAGGETQYF.

Only one count was recorded for this clone. This chain uses TRBV5-3 with TRBJ1-5; no clear D gene. Being an ORF, TRBV5-3 has a function that is uncertain. There are 14 residues in the CDR3. Deletions cut 4 bases from V and 2 bases from J, with 10 bases between. CDR3 sequence (DNA): TGTGCCAGAAGCCCAAATTGTGGCAATCAGCCCCAGCATTTT. This translates into CARSPNCGNQPQHF.

The chain joins TRBV10-3 to TRBJ2-3; possible D gene TRBD2, 6 bases. Per germline, CDR1 ENHRY and CDR2 SYGVKD. This CDR3 has 14 amino acids. V dropped 9 bases and J dropped 2 bases, with 15 bases sitting between them. The CDR3 spells CAIAGTSSTDTQYF. The CDR3 coding sequence is TGTGCCATTGCCGGGACTTCTTCCACAGATACGCAGTATTTT.

This chain connects TRBV10-2 to TRBJ1-4, with TRBD1 as a possible D gene (5 bases). The CDR3 spans 15 residues. The germline gives CDR1 WSHSY, CDR2 SAAADI. Trimming took off 2 bases at V and 2 bases at J, with 9 bases between the two ends. The CDR3 is CASSEGGWTNEKLFF. Written as DNA, the CDR3 is TGCGCCAGCAGTGAGGGGGGGTGGACTAATGAAAAACTGTTTTTT.

V is TRBV7-9 and J is TRBJ2-5, with 16 bases aligning to TRBD2. The CDR3 covers 17 residues. CDR1 is SEHNR, CDR2 FQNEAQ, per germline (reference sequence). After removal of 5 bases from V and 2 bases from J, the junction contained 5 bases not matched to a gene. CDR3 residues: CASSTGTSGREQETQYF. As DNA, the CDR3 is TGTGCCAGCAGCACCGGGACTAGCGGGAGGGAGCAAGAGACCCAGTACTTC.

In its sample, this clone was seen once. The rearrangement uses TRBV28 and TRBJ2-5; 7 bases align to TRBD1. Germline loops: CDR1 MDHEN, CDR2 SYDVKM. Trimming at V came to 3 bases and at J to 7 bases, leaving 8 bases not matched to a gene. The CDR3 contains 14 residues. The CDR3 sequence is CASSFVGKGATQYF. DNA for the CDR3: TGTGCCAGCAGTTTCGTTGGGAAGGGGGCGACCCAGTACTTC.

V and J are TRBV27 and TRBJ2-5; D not resolved. Trimming removed 3 bases at V and 5 bases at J, with 13 bases between. Germline CDR1 MNHEY, CDR2 SMNVEV (reference sequence). This CDR3 is 14 amino acids long. CDR3 bases: TGTGCCAGCAGTTTTATCGGGTCGTGGGAGACCCAGTACTTC. This gives the protein CASSFIGSWETQYF.

This clone came up once. The genes are TRBV28 and TRBJ2-7; TRBD1 matches 10 bases. This CDR3 is built from 15 residues. The V gene end was trimmed by 9 bases and the J gene end by 6 bases; junction bases not matched to a gene: 14. Germline V gene sequence: CDR1 MDHEN, CDR2 SYDVKM. The CDR3 region has the DNA TGTGCCAGTGGACTTGCCGGGACAGGGGTACTCGAGCAGTACTTC. Its translation is CASGLAGTGVLEQYF.

J is TRBJ2-2 and V is TRBV7-9; D not resolved. The CDR3 length is 17 residues. The V and J ends lost 3 bases and 4 bases respectively, with 18 bases between them. CDR1 SEHNR and CDR2 FQNEAQ come from the germline V gene (reference sequence). CDR3 loop: CASSFRPIMSGTGELFF. Here the CDR3 DNA reads TGTGCCAGCAGCTTTCGTCCCATAATGTCGGGCACCGGGGAGCTGTTTTTT.

The genes are TRBV28 and TRBJ2-1; no definite D call. This CDR3 spans 16 amino acids. Trimming shortened V by 3 bases and J by 1 base, and 13 bases separated the two germline ends. Germline CDR1 MDHEN, CDR2 SYDVKM. This CDR3 reads CASSLPGATSYNEQFF. CDR3 bases: TGTGCCAGCAGTTTGCCGGGTGCAACTTCCTACAATGAGCAGTTCTTC.

The chain links TRBV5-5 to TRBJ2-2; 7 nucleotides agree with TRBD1. There are 15 residues in the CDR3. Per the germline V gene, CDR1 is SGHKS and CDR2 is YYEKEE (reference sequence). With 2 bases clipped from V and 7 bases from J, the junction kept 8 bases outside the gene matches. CDR3 loop: CASSFETGFSGELFF. Here the CDR3 DNA reads TGTGCCAGCAGCTTCGAGACAGGGTTTAGCGGGGAGCTGTTTTTT.

V is TRBV7-3 and J is TRBJ1-1; D is possibly TRBD1 (5 bases). Trimming removed 2 bases from V and 4 bases from J, with 14 bases in between. The CDR3 sequence is 15 residues long. The germline V gene encodes CDR1 SGHTA and CDR2 FQGTGA. CDR3 bases: TGTGCCAGCAGCTTATACGAGATGGGGGGCACTGAAGCTTTCTTT. It translates to CASSLYEMGGTEAFF.

The chain carries TRBV27 and TRBJ2-1; TRBD1 aligns across 7 bases. Germline V gene sequence: CDR1 MNHEY, CDR2 SMNVEV (reference sequence). V dropped 6 bases and J dropped 3; count of bases not matched to a gene: 5. The CDR3 is 14 amino acids. The CDR3 DNA reads TGTGCCAGCAGCGGGGACAGAAACTACAATGAGCAGTTCTTC. Its protein product is CASSGDRNYNEQFF.

This clone appeared once. The rearrangement uses TRBV5-4 and TRBJ2-7; TRBD2 agrees at 7 bases. Trimming at V came to 4 bases and at J to 3 bases, leaving 7 bases not matched to a gene. The germline CDR1 and CDR2 sequences are SGHNT and YYREEE (reference sequence). The CDR3 totals 14 residues. In nucleotides, the CDR3 is TGTGCCAGCAGCGACACGGGACTACACTACGAGCAGTACTTC. Encoded protein: CASSDTGLHYEQYF.

This rearrangement joins TRBV6-5 to TRBJ2-1; 12 nucleotides match TRBD2. This CDR3 comprises 11 residues. CDR1 and CDR2 from the germline V gene are MNHEY and SVGAGI. In DNA form, the CDR3 reads TGTGGGACTAGCGGGAACAATGAGCAGTTCTTC. Its protein product is CGTSGNNEQFF.

The V call is TRBV4-1, the J call TRBJ1-4; D may be TRBD1 (6 bases). Germline CDR1 reads MGHRA; CDR2 reads YSYEKL. The CDR3 is 12 amino acids. V dropped 6 bases and J dropped 12 bases, with 14 bases sitting between them. CDR3 sequence: CASRGAGDQLFF. For the CDR3, the DNA is TGCGCCAGCAGGGGGGCGGGAGATCAACTGTTTTTT.

The gene calls are TRBV5-3 and TRBJ2-3, with D perhaps TRBD2 (6 bases). TRBV5-3 falls under the ORF class, with uncertain function. This CDR3 is 16 amino acids long. Trimming took 3 bases from V and 5 from J, leaving 19 bases between them. CDR3 region: CARSSQDSGLGDTQYF. CDR3 bases: TGTGCCAGAAGCTCCCAGGATTCGGGACTTGGAGATACGCAGTATTTT.

This chain links TRBV9 with TRBJ2-7, with 9 bases matching TRBD2. V trimming: 0 bases; J trimming: 7 bases; junction bases outside the gene matches: 14. This CDR3 comprises 17 residues. From germline, CDR1 is SGDLS and CDR2 YYNGEE. CDR3 in amino acids: CASSVDSGASGATEQYF. CDR3 nucleotide sequence: TGTGCCAGCAGCGTAGACAGTGGGGCTAGCGGGGCTACTGAGCAGTACTTC.

The rearrangement uses TRBV29-1 and TRBJ1-1, with 12 nucleotides matching TRBD1. Unmatched junction bases numbered 10, after V lost 3 bases and J lost 5 bases. The CDR3 is made up of 16 amino acids. Germline V lookup: CDR1 SQVTM, CDR2 ANQGSEA. The CDR3 loop is CSVEGDRGPSRTEAFF. CDR3 DNA: TGCAGCGTTGAGGGGGACAGGGGGCCATCGAGGACTGAAGCTTTCTTT.

The chain combines TRBV6-5 with TRBJ2-1; a possible D gene is TRBD1 (5 bases). Deletions cut 2 bases from V and 5 bases from J, with 10 bases between. The CDR3 is 14 amino acids. Germline CDR1 is MNHEY and CDR2 is SVGAGI. In nucleotides, the CDR3 is TGTGCCAGCAGTTACACCAGGGCGAACAATGAGCAGTTCTTC. Protein sequence: CASSYTRANNEQFF.

The chain recombines TRBV29-1 with TRBJ2-1, with 11 positions matching TRBD1. The CDR3 extends over 13 amino acids. Trimming took 7 bases from V and 6 from J; bases not matched to a gene: 5. The germline V gene encodes CDR1 SQVTM and CDR2 ANQGSEA. In DNA, the CDR3 is TGCAGCGCACCGGGACAGGGGGGCAATGAGCAGTTCTTC. Protein product: CSAPGQGGNEQFF.

The chain employs TRBV5-8 and TRBJ1-5; D is possibly TRBD1 (6 bases). With 3 bases removed from V and 6 bases from J, the gap between germline ends came to 13 bases. The CDR3 sequence is 14 residues long. CDR1 is SGHTS and CDR2 is YDEGEE in the germline V gene. The CDR3 reads CASSSQGGGQPQHF. DNA for the CDR3: TGTGCCAGCAGCTCACAGGGAGGGGGTCAGCCCCAGCATTTT. The full variable domain, in which reference TRBV5-8 and TRBJ1-5 provide the parts outside the CDR3, is EAGVTQSPTHLIKTRGQQATLRCSPISGHTSVYWYQQALGLGLQFLLWYDEGEERNRGNFPPRFSGRQFPNYSSELNVNALELEDSALYLCASSSQGGGQPQHFGDGTRLSIL.

This chain uses TRBV18 with TRBJ1-1, with 8 positions matching TRBD1. The germline gives CDR1 KGHSH, CDR2 LQKENI. The CDR3 is 15 residues long. V was clipped by 2 bases and J by 3 bases; unmatched bases: 5. In DNA, the CDR3 is TGTGCCAGCTCACCAGCGGACAGGGCGGACACTGAAGCTTTCTTT. Amino acid sequence: CASSPADRADTEAFF. Full variable domain (outside the CDR3, taken from reference TRBV18 and TRBJ1-1): NAGVMQNPRHLVRRRGQEARLRCSPMKGHSHVYWYRQLPEEGLKFMVYLQKENIIDESGMPKERFSAEFPKEGPSILRIQQVVRGDSAAYFCASSPADRADTEAFFGQGTRLTVV.

This chain connects TRBV11-2 to TRBJ2-5; 7 bases align to TRBD1. Germline CDR1 reads SGHAT; CDR2 reads FQNNGV. The CDR3 has 18 residues. Trimming removed 5 bases from V and 4 bases from J; junction bases left unmatched: 19. CDR3 residues: CASSGRDRDRVTVETQYF. The CDR3 DNA is TGTGCCAGCAGCGGCCGGGACAGAGACCGGGTTACGGTAGAGACCCAGTACTTC.

This sequence joins TRBV11-3 and TRBJ2-7, with D hard to call. In germline, CDR1 is SGHNT, CDR2 YENEEA. V was shortened by 3 bases and J by 5 bases, with 5 bases between the two germline ends. The CDR3 is 11 amino acids. Written as DNA, the CDR3 is TGTGCCAGCAGCTTCTATCACGAGCAGTACTTC. Protein product: CASSFYHEQYF.

This clone was observed a single time. The gene calls are TRBV15 and TRBJ2-5; TRBD2 aligns across 10 bases. Trimming cost V 4 bases and J 4 bases; bases outside gene matches: 15. Germline V gene lookup returns CDR1 LNHNV and CDR2 YYDKDF (reference sequence). There are 18 residues in the CDR3. CDR3 bases: TGTGCCACCAGCACTGAAGCGGGAGGGCCCTACGGGAGAGAGACCCAGTACTTC. Translating gives CATSTEAGGPYGRETQYF.